A single sample is the source of the 29 T cell receptor beta chains below, sequenced in a study of OX40 agonist ivuxolimab in advanced cancers. The repertoire was sequenced with immunoSEQ multiplex PCR; TCRdb's copy has only in-frame clones and lacks some. The top ten hold 1% to 1.5% of the sample, which has about 54,000 clones, approximately 84% seen once. Sample: CD4+ or CD8+ T cells sorted from blood, taken in a trial of the OX40 agonist ivuxolimab. The receptors here all came from an adult with an advanced solid tumor such as melanoma, head and neck, liver or kidney cancer.

The CDR3 loop reads CASSLGLGTGELFF. CDR3 nucleotide sequence: TGTGCCAGCAGCCTAGGCCTGGGCACCGGGGAGCTGTTTTTT. The chain has TRBV11-3 and TRBJ2-2; D is unresolved. CDR1 SGHNT and CDR2 YENEEA come from the germline V gene. CDR3 size: 14 residues. V gave up 5 bases and J gave up 4 bases, with 11 bases separating them.

The chain uses TRBV27 and TRBJ2-1; possibly TRBD2 for D (5 bases). This CDR3 is built from 14 residues. Germline values: CDR1 MNHEY, CDR2 SMNVEV (reference sequence). V gave up 3 bases and J gave up 5 bases, with 11 bases separating them. CDR3 region: CASSFETTHNEQFF. Written as DNA, the CDR3 is TGTGCCAGCAGTTTTGAGACTACCCACAATGAGCAGTTCTTC.

This chain uses TRBV5-1 with TRBJ2-2; 9 bases are a match to TRBD2. Per the germline V gene, CDR1 is SGHRS and CDR2 is YFSETQ. The V gene end was trimmed by 2 bases and the J gene end by 4 bases; junction bases not matched to a gene: 6. The CDR3 totals 16 residues. CDR3 region: CASSFAAGGPTGELFF. DNA for the CDR3: TGCGCCAGCAGCTTCGCGGCGGGAGGGCCCACCGGGGAGCTGTTTTTT.

The chain links TRBV28 to TRBJ1-1; no reliable D call. This CDR3 comprises 16 residues. Germline V CDR1 and CDR2: MDHEN, SYDVKM. Trimming took off 6 bases at V and 4 bases at J, with 21 bases between the two ends. Here the CDR3 reads CASRMRLGRWATEAFF. For the CDR3, the DNA is TGTGCCAGCAGGATGAGGCTAGGGAGATGGGCCACTGAAGCTTTCTTT.

The chain links TRBV2 to TRBJ2-7, with D unresolved. The CDR3 sequence is 13 residues long. Trimming took off 7 bases at V and 4 bases at J, with 14 bases between the two ends. Germline assignment: CDR1 SNHLY and CDR2 FYNNEI. The CDR3 protein is CASKSTILYEQYF. DNA of the CDR3: TGTGCCAGCAAATCTACGATCCTTTACGAGCAGTACTTC.

The rearrangement joins TRBV7-9 to TRBJ2-1; D remains ambiguous. Trimming removed 10 bases at V and 5 bases at J, with 15 bases between. The CDR3 runs 13 residues. Germline V gene sequence: CDR1 SEHNR, CDR2 FQNEAQ (reference sequence). The chain's CDR3 is CATASRHHNEQFF. The CDR3 DNA reads as TGTGCCACCGCCTCTCGGCATCACAATGAGCAGTTCTTC.

This chain joins TRBV6-1 and TRBJ1-5, with 10 nucleotides matching TRBD1. V lost 4 bases and J lost 4; bases outside the gene matches: 7. The CDR3 totals 16 residues. CDR1 and CDR2 from the germline V gene are MNHNS and SASEGT. DNA for the CDR3: TGTGCCAGCAGTGGCCGACAGGGGGCCCCTAATCAGCCCCAGCATTTT. Its translation is CASSGRQGAPNQPQHF.

The V and J genes are TRBV5-8 and TRBJ2-5, with 10 nucleotides matching TRBD1. The germline gives CDR1 SGHTS, CDR2 YDEGEE. The ends lost 4 bases at V and 5 bases at J; junction bases unmatched: 5. CDR3 size: 14 residues. CDR3 loop: CASSRDRGTETQYF. In DNA, the CDR3 is TGTGCCAGCAGCAGGGACAGGGGAACGGAGACCCAGTACTTC.

This chain connects TRBV9 to TRBJ1-1; D gene uncertain. Germline assignment: CDR1 SGDLS and CDR2 YYNGEE. The CDR3 loop spans 14 amino acids. V was cut by 0 bases and J by 0 bases, with 6 bases left in between. As DNA, the CDR3 is TGTGCCAGCAGCGTAGTTCACATGAACACTGAAGCTTTCTTT. As protein: CASSVVHMNTEAFF.

The gene calls are TRBV15 and TRBJ1-6; 9 nucleotides match TRBD1. Losses at the gene ends were 8 bases for V and 4 bases for J; bases not matched to a gene: 3. Germline values: CDR1 LNHNV, CDR2 YYDKDF (reference sequence). The CDR3 sequence is 14 residues long. CDR3 sequence (DNA): TGTGCCACCGCGGGACAGGGTTATAATTCACCCCTCCACTTT. It is translated as CATAGQGYNSPLHF. Together with reference TRBV15 and TRBJ1-6, the CDR3 gives the full variable domain: DAMVIQNPRYQVTQFGKPVTLSCSQTLNHNVMYWYQQKSSQAPKLLFHYYDKDFNNEADTPDNFQSRRPNTSFCFLDIRSPGLGDTAMYLCATAGQGYNSPLHFGNGTRLTVT.

The chain uses TRBV29-1 and TRBJ1-1, with D uncertain. This CDR3 region has 14 residues. Trimming removed 4 bases from V and 5 bases from J, with 17 bases in between. CDR1 and CDR2 (germline): SQVTM, ANQGSEA. CDR3 sequence (DNA): TGCAGCGTTGCTAAGGAGGGTGAGGGAACTGAAGCTTTCTTT. It yields the protein CSVAKEGEGTEAFF.

The chain uses TRBV10-3 and TRBJ2-3; D is perhaps TRBD2 (6 bases). CDR1 is ENHRY and CDR2 is SYGVKD in the germline V gene. The CDR3 sequence is 15 residues long. V was shortened by 2 bases and J by 3 bases, with 12 bases between the two germline ends. CDR3 amino acids: CAISEMVADTDTQYF. The DNA for the CDR3 is TGTGCCATCAGTGAGATGGTAGCGGATACAGATACGCAGTATTTT.

The chain couples TRBV6-1 to TRBJ1-3, with D perhaps matching TRBD1 (5 bases). In germline, CDR1 is MNHNS, CDR2 SASEGT. The CDR3 has 14 residues. Trimming stripped 2 bases from V and 4 bases from J, with 9 bases between. CDR3 region: CASSETRDGNTIYF. In DNA form, the CDR3 reads TGTGCCAGCAGTGAAACCAGGGACGGAAACACCATATATTTT.

The rearrangement uses TRBV5-6 and TRBJ1-1; a weak D match, TRBD1 (5 bases). V dropped 4 bases and J dropped 6 bases, with 16 bases sitting between them. There are 14 residues in the CDR3. Germline V CDR1 and CDR2: SGHDT, YYEEEE. The CDR3 sequence: CASSPREGWSEAFF. The CDR3 DNA is TGTGCCAGCAGCCCGCGGGAGGGGTGGTCTGAAGCTTTCTTT.

The chain carries TRBV28 and TRBJ2-2; D remains ambiguous. CDR3 length: 14 amino acids. The germline V gene has CDR1 MDHEN and CDR2 SYDVKM. With 6 bases removed from V and 0 bases from J, the gap between germline ends came to 8 bases. The CDR3 nucleotides are TGTGCCAGCAGGGTCAGTGCGAACACCGGGGAGCTGTTTTTT. Its protein is CASRVSANTGELFF.

This clone was picked up a small number of times. The V call is TRBV7-8, the J call TRBJ2-7, with 8 bases lining up with TRBD2. CDR1 is SGHVS and CDR2 is FQNEAQ in the germline V gene. This CDR3 contains 14 residues. Trimming removed 4 bases from V and 2 bases from J; junction bases left unmatched: 4. CDR3 in DNA: TGTGCCAGCAGCTCAGGACTAGCCGCCTACGAGCAGTACTTC. Its protein product is CASSSGLAAYEQYF.

The chain recombines TRBV11-3 with TRBJ1-1; D possibly corresponds to TRBD1 (5 bases). The CDR3 has 12 residues. Trimming took off 1 base at V and 11 bases at J, with 11 bases between the two ends. Germline values: CDR1 SGHNT, CDR2 YENEEA. CDR3: CASSLGRVMAFF. In DNA form, the CDR3 reads TGTGCCAGCAGCTTAGGCAGGGTGATGGCTTTCTTT. The complete variable domain, with remaining parts taken from reference TRBV11-3 and TRBJ1-1, reads EAGVVQSPRYKIIEKKQPVAFWCNPISGHNTLYWYLQNLGQGPELLIRYENEEAVDDSQLPKDRFSAERLKGVDSTLKIQPAELGDSAVYLCASSLGRVMAFFGQGTRLTVV.

This clone was observed a few times. The V and J genes are TRBV9 and TRBJ2-3, with D possibly matching TRBD2 (5 bases). The CDR3 is made up of 18 amino acids. Germline CDR1 reads SGDLS; CDR2 reads YYNGEE. V lost 4 bases, J lost 2 bases, and 23 bases lay in between. The DNA for the CDR3 is TGTGCCAGCAGCCCGCGGCTCGGGGAAGGTCCTAACACAGATACGCAGTATTTT. Translating gives CASSPRLGEGPNTDTQYF.

The gene calls are TRBV7-2 and TRBJ2-3; D unresolved. The germline V and J ends were trimmed by 3 bases and 5 bases, with 12 bases remaining between them. The CDR3 is 14 amino acids. Germline V gene sequence: CDR1 SGHTA, CDR2 FQGNSA. CDR3 nucleotides: TGTGCCAGCAGCTTCTTAAGTGGATTAGATACGCAGTATTTT. Translation gives CASSFLSGLDTQYF.

The V gene is TRBV9, the J gene TRBJ2-3; 9 bases align to TRBD2. CDR1 and CDR2 from the germline V gene are SGDLS and YYNGEE. J lost 1 base, V lost 0 bases, and 6 bases had no gene match. The CDR3 runs to 17 residues. The CDR3 coding sequence is TGTGCCAGCAGCGTAGTTCCTGAGCGGGAGGGCACAGATACGCAGTATTTT. Its protein product is CASSVVPEREGTDTQYF.

This clone was recorded only once. The genes are TRBV4-2 and TRBJ1-5; D is possibly TRBD1 (6 bases). The CDR3 totals 18 residues. V was cut by 0 bases and J by 9 bases, with 24 bases left in between. Looked up from germline, CDR1 is LGHNA and CDR2 is YNFKEQ. CDR3 region: CASSQESGESGARRPQHF. The DNA for the CDR3 is TGTGCCAGCAGCCAAGAGTCGGGGGAGTCAGGGGCACGTCGGCCCCAGCATTTT.

The chain carries TRBV19 and TRBJ1-6; no firm D call. V was shortened by 5 bases and J by 7 bases, with 18 bases between the two germline ends. CDR1 is LNHDA and CDR2 is SQIVND in the germline V gene (reference sequence). This CDR3 contains 16 residues. CDR3 region: CASSPHTVEKNSPLHF. The CDR3 bases are TGTGCCAGTAGTCCCCACACCGTCGAGAAGAATTCACCCCTCCACTTT.

CDR3 DNA: TGTGCCAGCAGTGATTCGGGGGCCAAAGATACGCAGTATTTT. This codes for CASSDSGAKDTQYF. The chain has TRBV2 and TRBJ2-3; perhaps D is TRBD1 or TRBD2 (6 bases each). The CDR3 extends over 14 amino acids. Germline CDR1 SNHLY, CDR2 FYNNEI. V lost 3 bases to trimming and J lost 5 bases, with 12 bases between them.

The V and J genes are TRBV2 and TRBJ1-1; the D gene is possibly TRBD1 (6 bases). Germline loops: CDR1 SNHLY, CDR2 FYNNEI. Trimming stripped 2 bases from V and 5 bases from J, with 9 bases between. There are 13 residues in the CDR3. DNA of the CDR3: TGTGCCAGCAGTGAAACAGGGTCAACTGAAGCTTTCTTT. It is translated as CASSETGSTEAFF.

This clone was seen once. The V gene is TRBV11-3, the J gene TRBJ2-3; D is unclear. Germline assignment: CDR1 SGHNT and CDR2 YENEEA. This CDR3 has 16 amino acids. V lost 0 bases and J 4 bases, leaving 14 bases between the germline ends. The CDR3 sequence is CASSLDVLQLPDTQYF. Here the CDR3 DNA reads TGTGCCAGCAGCTTAGATGTACTCCAATTACCAGATACGCAGTATTTT.

The chain joins TRBV25-1 to TRBJ2-7; D not certain. This CDR3 has 12 residues. CDR1 and CDR2 from the germline V gene are MGHDK and SYGVNS. V lost 6 bases to trimming and J lost 4 bases, with 10 bases between them. The CDR3 region has the DNA TGTGCCAGCAGCAGGACGGCGTACGAGCAGTACTTC. It codes for CASSRTAYEQYF.

The J gene is TRBJ2-5, the V gene TRBV2; D is unresolved. Germline V gene sequence: CDR1 SNHLY, CDR2 FYNNEI. The CDR3 spans 15 residues. Trimming stripped 0 bases from V and 7 bases from J, with 15 bases between. This CDR3 reads CASSEALGNTGTQYF. The CDR3 DNA reads as TGTGCCAGCAGTGAAGCGCTAGGGAACACCGGGACCCAGTACTTC.

The chain joins TRBV6-5 to TRBJ1-5; 8 nucleotides match TRBD1. The CDR3 has 15 residues. V shed 4 bases, J shed 6 bases, and the junction held 8 bases outside the gene matches. Germline lookup yields CDR1 MNHEY and CDR2 SVGAGI. The CDR3 loop is CASSLSGTGFQPQHF. CDR3 DNA sequence: TGTGCCAGCAGTTTATCCGGGACAGGCTTTCAGCCCCAGCATTTT.

The rearrangement joins TRBV19 to TRBJ1-2, with D tentatively TRBD1 (6 bases). The CDR3 is made up of 14 amino acids. Per germline, CDR1 LNHDA and CDR2 SQIVND (reference sequence). Trimming cost V 3 bases and J 2 bases, with 10 bases left between them. The DNA of the CDR3 is TGTGCCAGTAGTATCACGGACAGAAACTATGGCTACACCTTC. Its translation is CASSITDRNYGYTF.